The source of this T cell receptor (beta chain) is a study of cytomegalovirus exposure and HLA in healthy donors. Whole-study findings and limits: High specificity and sensitivity for cytomegalovirus status were reported for the classifier. Certain indistinguishable V segments, among them TRBV6-2 and TRBV6-3, were excluded. HLA-A and HLA-B allele assignments for most subjects were reportedly predicted accurately using TCR beta sequences. A later analysis showed that HLA-associated TCR beta chains had undergone more clonal expansion than equally common others.

The V end was cut by 0 bases, the J end by 8 bases, with 16 bases between. This CDR3 has 15 residues. Per germline, CDR1 SGHAT and CDR2 FQNNGV. Regarding this clone: The antigen remains unidentified.

13 Jbeta primers and 60 Vbeta primers were used for the PCR. Assay used: immunoSEQ multiplex PCR; TCRdb lists only in-frame clones, some missing. Found here are around 92,000 clones, 70% to 90% of them singletons; the top ten hold under 2.5%. The sequencing input was PBMCs. The chain joins TRBV11-2 to TRBJ1-1; perhaps TRBD1 as D (6 bases). The TCR comes from a man aged 18 to 30 in good health and CMV-seronegative. CDR3 region: CASSLDMSGAGEAFF. As DNA, the CDR3 is TGTGCCAGCAGCTTAGACATGTCAGGGGCAGGGGAAGCTTTCTTT.